These 6 T cell receptor beta chains originate from one sample sequenced in a study of blood T cell repertoires in COVID-19. Data came from immunoSEQ multiplex PCR; TCRdb stores just in-frame clones and leaves some out. The repertoire holds approximately 170,000 clones, with 80% to 90% as singletons. The specimen sequenced was PBMCs or T cells enriched from blood (not recorded which). Receptors were obtained from a woman aged 50 to 65 who had recovered from COVID-19.

V is TRBV5-1 and J is TRBJ1-4; 9 bases are a match to TRBD1. Germline V lookup: CDR1 SGHRS, CDR2 YFSETQ. V shed 4 bases and J 7 bases; nucleotides not matched to a gene: 11. The CDR3 loop spans 16 amino acids. CDR3 amino acids: CASSPAGTGKAEKLFF. The CDR3 DNA reads as TGCGCCAGCAGCCCTGCCGGGACAGGGAAAGCTGAAAAACTGTTTTTT.

The chain combines TRBV3-1 (or the pseudogene TRBV3-2) with TRBJ2-7, with TRBD2 as a possible D gene (6 bases). The CDR3 sequence is 14 residues long. V was shortened by 3 bases and J by 3 bases, with 12 bases between the two germline ends. The germline gives CDR1 LGHDT, CDR2 YNNKEL (reference sequence). CDR3 sequence reads: CASSQAVGGYEQYF. Written as DNA, the CDR3 is TGTGCCAGCAGCCAGGCGGTCGGGGGCTACGAGCAGTACTTC.

The chain combines TRBV23-1 with TRBJ2-3; D is possibly TRBD2 (6 bases). TRBV23-1 is sorted into the ORF group, with uncertain function. The CDR3 is 14 amino acids. The V end lost 7 bases, the J end lost 6 bases, and 17 bases lay between the germline ends. The CDR3 region is CASIRERLKDTQYF. The DNA for the CDR3 is TGCGCCAGCATACGGGAGCGATTGAAGGATACGCAGTATTTT.

V is TRBV28 and J is TRBJ1-2; 7 bases agree with TRBD1. V shed 5 bases, J shed 8 bases, and the junction held 11 bases outside the gene matches. CDR3 length: 14 residues. CDR1 and CDR2 from the germline V gene are MDHEN and SYDVKM. CDR3 sequence reads: CASSGETGLRGYTF. The CDR3 nucleotides are TGTGCCAGCAGTGGAGAGACAGGGCTTAGGGGCTACACCTTC.

In DNA form, the CDR3 reads TGTGCCAGCAGTAGGGGGGGCCGGGTCAGCGTCACTGAAGCTTTCTTT. Amino acid sequence: CASSRGGRVSVTEAFF. The chain joins TRBV7-2 to TRBJ1-1, with a possible D match to TRBD1 (6 bases). V shed 6 bases and J shed 4 bases, with 21 bases lying between them. Germline lookup yields CDR1 SGHTA and CDR2 FQGNSA. This CDR3 has 16 residues. Full variable domain (rest looked up from reference TRBV7-2 and TRBJ1-1): GAGVSQSPSNKVTEKGKDVELRCDPISGHTALYWYRQSLGQGLEFLIYFQGNSAPDKSGLPSDRFSAERTGGSVSTLTIQRTQQEDSAVYLCASSRGGRVSVTEAFFGQGTRLTVV.

This clone was recorded only once. V is TRBV11-2 and J is TRBJ1-5; D gene ambiguous. The length of the CDR3 is 13 residues. Germline V CDR1 and CDR2: SGHAT, FQNNGV. Trimming took 4 bases from V and 4 from J, leaving 8 bases between them. CDR3 sequence: CASSSRSNQPQHF. The CDR3 coding sequence is TGTGCCAGCAGCTCTCGGTCGAATCAGCCCCAGCATTTT.